The table lists the clone carrying this T cell receptor (beta chain) with a few counts. Antigen unknown. This record comes from a study of STAT5B mutations in CD4+ large granular lymphocyte leukemia. The study, taken as a whole, reports: Data were not HLA-matched across samples. Patient CD4-sorted repertoires stayed more clonal than healthy ones after leukemic-clone removal. Compared with healthy controls (2/35), patient top clones favored TRBV06 (8/27).

Control samples were healthy donors' buffy coats. Clones were read by immunoSEQ multiplex PCR, and TCRdb kept only the in-frame ones, dropping some. Found here are under 40,000 clones, 78% of them singletons; the top ten hold about 2.5%. Germline values: CDR1 ENHRY, CDR2 SYGVKD. The CDR3 consists of 14 residues. V lost 4 bases to trimming and J lost 6 bases, with 16 bases between them. The chain employs TRBV10-3 and TRBJ2-7; D gene ambiguous. The receptor's source is a human donor in good health. The sequencing input was CD4+ T cells from blood buffy coats. The CDR3 reads CAISGIEWPGEQYF. In nucleotides, the CDR3 is TGTGCCATCAGTGGGATTGAATGGCCAGGCGAGCAGTACTTC.